This TCR beta chain appears in the sequencing data of a study of blood T cell repertoires in COVID-19 (TCRdb year 2020). Broadly, across the study: The collaborator samples originated in the United States, Italy and Spain and spanned the acute and convalescent phases of COVID-19. HLA class I and class II types, where available, came from metadata supplied by the sample provider rather than from assay-based typing. Sample metadata almost always included a de-identified subject ID, COVID-19 status, age in years and sex. The material from the prospective study consisted of cDNA or gDNA derived from T cells, B-cell-depleted T cells, or PBMCs. A freely available public database, intended as a resource for researchers studying the immune response to SARS-CoV-2, is where the repertoires were released. Subjects who had been exposed to COVID-19, were actively infected with it, or had recovered from it provided the deeply sampled blood TCRbeta repertoires that made up the dataset. The samples were drawn from two sources: the first 160 participants of the ongoing ImmuneRACE study, and about 1,300 subjects contributed by 6 global collaborators. Summary of the overall study and its limitations: How much clinical and demographic metadata was included differed by source and by participant, and the metadata was provided uncurated.

Turning to this clone: Its antigen is unknown. Base qualities are not at hand, and no much larger clone is one base apart.

The cysteine opens and the phenylalanine closes a CDR3 of 12 amino acids. Of the read, only the CDR3 DNA is kept; its 36 bases are in frame from base 1. Relative to germline, V is missing 2 bases and J is missing 9 bases, with 4 bases of the junction outside any gene match. The germline V gene yields SGHDT for CDR1 and YYEEEE for CDR2. TCRbeta CDR3 regions were amplified from genomic DNA by means of the immunoSEQ Assay, a bias-controlled multiplex PCR. Regarding the original processing steps: Nucleated cell counts per sample were estimated from amplification of reference gene primers within the assay. To quantify the absolute abundance of each unique TCRbeta CDR3 rearrangement, sequence reads were collapsed and filtered. Productive Simpson clonality was computed per sample as the square root of Simpson's diversity index over productive rearrangements. The immuneACCESS repertoire file appears here via TCRdb, limited to in-frame rearrangements. These files lack a portion of the clones; in checked studies, under half of the deficit traces to unresolved V genes, and the cause of the others is not known. That table is the source of V, J and clone size, and D and trimming were worked out from the DNA. This sample has more than 150,000 clones in its table, and over 80% of those were observed once. The top ten clonotypes cover roughly 6.1% of the sample.

Whole blood was collected in K2EDTA tubes by collaborating institutions according to the institutions' own protocols. For TCRbeta analysis, collaborators shipped samples as frozen whole blood, isolated PBMCs, or DNA extracted from either of those sample types. This clonotype was obtained from a woman in her thirties or forties with acute or convalescent COVID-19. The sequence joins TRBV5-6 to TRBJ2-5; 7 central nucleotides agree with TRBD2. The sequenced material came from peripheral blood. The CDR3 region has the sequence CASSLGRGAQYF. The nucleotides are TGTGCCAGCAGCTTAGGCCGGGGGGCCCAGTACTTC.